This T cell receptor (beta chain) was captured in a study of cytomegalovirus exposure and HLA in healthy donors. CDR1 and CDR2 from the germline V gene are SGHDT and YYEEEE. The V and J ends lost 3 bases and 0 bases respectively, with 6 bases between them. The CDR3 sequence is 13 residues long. Primers for the PCR totalled 60 Vbeta and 13 Jbeta. Measured with immunoSEQ multiplex PCR; TCRdb has only the in-frame clones, and not every one. The table has around 140,000 clones, around 78% seen once. The receptor's source is a woman aged 18-29 years in good health and CMV-seropositive. The V call is TRBV5-6, the J call TRBJ1-2; D gene uncertain. Sequenced sample: PBMCs. The CDR3 coding sequence is TGTGCCAGCAGCTCAATAGCTAACTATGGCTACACCTTC. As protein: CASSSIANYGYTF.